The TCR beta chain under discussion was sequenced for a study of T cell responses to AZD1222 COVID-19 vaccine. About this clone: Antigen unknown.

Germline assignment: CDR1 MNHEY and CDR2 SVGAGI. The CDR3 runs to 12 residues. The trim removed 10 bases at V and 2 bases at J, leaving 2 bases unmatched. Here immunoSEQ multiplex PCR was the method, and the copy in TCRdb shows in-frame clones only, minus some. This table holds about 94,000 clones, about 85% found once. Study results and caveats: Spike-wide vaccine-associated CD4 TCRs dominated at 160-218 and 743-854.

The source material was peripheral blood, sampled 28 days after the second AZD1222 dose. This TCR was recovered from an adult who received the AZD1222 COVID-19 vaccine. The chain couples TRBV6-5 to TRBJ1-1; 9 nucleotides align to TRBD1. The CDR3 nucleotides are TGTGCCATTACAGGGGGCAACACTGAAGCTTTCTTT. This codes for CAITGGNTEAFF.